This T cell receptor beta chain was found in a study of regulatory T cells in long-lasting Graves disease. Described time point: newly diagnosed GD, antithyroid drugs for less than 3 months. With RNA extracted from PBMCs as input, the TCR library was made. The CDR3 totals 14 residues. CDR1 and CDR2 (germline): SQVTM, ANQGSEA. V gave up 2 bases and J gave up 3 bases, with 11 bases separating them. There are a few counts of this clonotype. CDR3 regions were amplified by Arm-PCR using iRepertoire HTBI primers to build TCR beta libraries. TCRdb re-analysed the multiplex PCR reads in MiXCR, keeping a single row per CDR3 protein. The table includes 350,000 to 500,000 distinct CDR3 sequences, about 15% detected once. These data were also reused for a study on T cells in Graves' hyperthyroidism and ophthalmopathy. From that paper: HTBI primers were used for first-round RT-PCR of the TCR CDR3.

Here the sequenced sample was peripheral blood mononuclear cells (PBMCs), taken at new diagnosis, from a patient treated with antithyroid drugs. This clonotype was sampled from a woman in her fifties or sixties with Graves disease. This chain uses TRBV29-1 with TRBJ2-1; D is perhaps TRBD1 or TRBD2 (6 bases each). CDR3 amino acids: CSVERGLGYNEQFF. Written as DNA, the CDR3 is TGCAGCGTTGAACGGGGGCTCGGCTACAATGAGCAGTTCTTC.